Presented here are 3 T cell receptor beta chains from one specimen sequenced in a study of shared clonotypes between healthy human individuals. The protocol was immunoSEQ multiplex PCR, while the TCRdb copy is restricted to in-frame clones and leaves out a portion. The sample has about 670,000 clones, roughly 70% seen once; the top ten hold around 2%. The specimen sequenced was memory CD4+ T cells sorted from blood. Subset: CD45RA-negative fraction. Receptors were obtained from a woman younger than 45 in good health.

This rearrangement joins TRBV5-8 to TRBJ2-7; 16 bases are shared with TRBD2. The CDR3 sequence is 17 residues long. Germline loops: CDR1 SGHTS, CDR2 YDEGEE. V lost 4 bases, J lost 4 bases, and 8 bases stayed unmatched. For the CDR3, the DNA is TGTGCCAGCAGCAAACTGGGACTAGCGGGAGGGCCGTACGAGCAGTACTTC. Translation gives CASSKLGLAGGPYEQYF. The whole variable domain, filled in from reference TRBV5-8 and TRBJ2-7, reads EAGVTQSPTHLIKTRGQQATLRCSPISGHTSVYWYQQALGLGLQFLLWYDEGEERNRGNFPPRFSGRQFPNYSSELNVNALELEDSALYLCASSKLGLAGGPYEQYFGPGTRLTVT.

This clone was detected many times. V usage is TRBV28 and J usage is TRBJ2-4, with D perhaps assigned TRBD1 or TRBD2 (5 bases each). The CDR3 loop spans 14 amino acids. The V end was cut by 8 bases, the J end by 1 base, with 12 bases between. Germline values: CDR1 MDHEN, CDR2 SYDVKM. CDR3 bases: TGTGCCAGCGATTCGGGACCTGCCAAAAACATTCAGTACTTC. Protein sequence: CASDSGPAKNIQYF.

The gene calls are TRBV6-6 and TRBJ2-7, with TRBD2 matching over 8 bases. This CDR3 is 14 amino acids long. Germline assignment: CDR1 MNHNY and CDR2 SVGAGI (reference sequence). After removal of 7 bases from V and 5 bases from J, the junction contained 10 bases not matched to a gene. The CDR3 DNA sequence: TGTGCCAGCACCCCAAGCGGGAGTGGGAACGAGCAGTACTTC. Its translation: CASTPSGSGNEQYF.